The rows below give T cell receptor beta chains drawn from one sample of a study of blood T cells in healthy people across ages. MiXCR, run by TCRdb on the 5' RACE reads, gives a single entry per CDR3 protein. The sample lists about 930,000 distinct CDR3 sequences, 25% to 35% occurring once. These records were also assigned to another study, of T cells of mothers and their children.

The sequencing sample was made of blood. The receptors come from a woman aged 40 to 50 in good health. CDR3s include the opening cysteine and the closing phenylalanine or tryptophan. The D gene is left open where the match is weak. Some rows mark clone size as missing; the rest say once, few, many or name a class of expanded clone.

TGTGCCGGCAGTCTCTTCGGACAGGGGACTGAAGCTTTCTTT	CAGSLFGQGTEAFF	few	TRBD1	TRBV6-5	TRBJ1-1
TGCAGCGCCTCAACCACGGACGGAACCTACGAGCAGTACTTC	CSASTTDGTYEQYF	many	.	TRBV29-1	TRBJ2-7
TGCAGTGCTAGAGAAACTCCGGGCCCGGGAGAGACCCAGTACTTC	CSARETPGPGETQYF	.	.	TRBV20-1	TRBJ2-5
TGCGCCAGCAGCTTGGCATCGTTGGCAGGCTATGGCTACACCTTC	CASSLASLAGYGYTF	.	.	TRBV5-1	TRBJ1-2
TGTGCCACCTCCCCCGGGACAGGGTTTCAGCCCCAGCATTTT	CATSPGTGFQPQHF	.	TRBD1	TRBV19	TRBJ1-5
TGTGCCAGCAAACGGGCTAGTTACTACGAGCAGTACTTC	CASKRASYYEQYF	.	.	TRBV6-2/TRBV6-3	TRBJ2-7
TGTGCCAGCACCCTAGGGGGATTGGAGACCCAGTACTTC	CASTLGGLETQYF	.	.	TRBV28	TRBJ2-5
TGCGCCAGCAGCCCTTCGATAGGCCTCGCTAACTATGGCTACACCTTC	CASSPSIGLANYGYTF	many	.	TRBV5-1	TRBJ1-2
TGCAGCGTTGCGATAGCGGGAGGGCACGAGCAGTTCTTC	CSVAIAGGHEQFF	once	TRBD2	TRBV29-1	TRBJ2-1
TGTGCCGACTTCCTAGGTAACCCCGAGCAGTACTTC	CADFLGNPEQYF	few	.	TRBV7-9	TRBJ2-7
TGTGCCAGCAGCCCTCACAGGGCTAACACTGAAGCTTTCTTT	CASSPHRANTEAFF	.	.	TRBV3-1	TRBJ1-1
TGTGCCAGCAGCCCCGATAGGAAGGTGCAGTTCTTC	CASSPDRKVQFF	many	.	TRBV7-2	TRBJ2-1
TGCAGTGCGTCCATCGGAGGGCGTTATGGCTACACCTTC	CSASIGGRYGYTF	few	.	TRBV20-1	TRBJ1-2
TGTGCCAGCAGTTACGTAGGGAATGAGCAGTTCTTC	CASSYVGNEQFF	many	.	TRBV6-2/TRBV6-3	TRBJ2-1
TGTGCCAGCAGTTTCTCAAGGGGGGGGCCAGAGACCCAGTACTTC	CASSFSRGGPETQYF	.	.	TRBV7-2	TRBJ2-5
TGTGCCACCAGTGAGGGGGGCGGCGCAGATACGCAGTATTTT	CATSEGGGADTQYF	few	.	TRBV24-1	TRBJ2-3
TGTGCCAGCAGCTTAGCGAGGCTAGTTGAGGAGCTGTTTTTT	CASSLARLVEELFF	few	.	TRBV7-8	TRBJ2-2
TGTGCCAGCAGTCCCCGCTGGGGTAATGTCAAAAACATTCAGTACTTC	CASSPRWGNVKNIQYF	many	.	TRBV28	TRBJ2-4
TGTGCCAGCAGTTACATGCAGGACCGACCAAAAGATGGCTACACCTTC	CASSYMQDRPKDGYTF	few	.	TRBV6-6	TRBJ1-2
TGCAGTGCTAGAGACCAGGCTAGCGGGGGGCGAAATGAGCAGTACTTC	CSARDQASGGRNEQYF	.	TRBD2	TRBV20-1	TRBJ2-7
.	CASSLTFGVSDGYTF	many	.	TRBV5-5	TRBJ1-2
TGTGCCAGCAGCCAAGTGGGACCGGGGACAGAGCAGTTCTTC	CASSQVGPGTEQFF	few	.	TRBV3-1	TRBJ2-1
TGCAGTGCTCATCCCAAGATTCCGGGACAGGGCTATGGCTACACCTTC	CSAHPKIPGQGYGYTF	.	TRBD1	TRBV20-1	TRBJ1-2
TGTGCCAGCAGGGGACCCAATATCAGCCCCCACAATGAGCAGTTCTTC	CASRGPNISPHNEQFF	many	.	TRBV6-6	TRBJ2-1
TGTGCCAGCAGCTCGGGACATACCAAAAACATTCAGTACTTC	CASSSGHTKNIQYF	many	.	TRBV13	TRBJ2-4
TGTGCCACCTTCTCTGGAAACACCATATATTTT	CATFSGNTIYF	few	.	TRBV27	TRBJ1-3
TGTGCCAGCAGACGACGGAATTCACCCCTCCACTTT	CASRRRNSPLHF	few	.	TRBV3-1	TRBJ1-6
TGTGCCAGCAGCGTAGATCAGGGGGCGGCCGATACGCAGTATTTT	CASSVDQGAADTQYF	many	TRBD1	TRBV9	TRBJ2-3